The sequence of this T cell receptor (beta chain) was determined in a study of CD8 T cells in Susac syndrome. CDR3 length: 12 amino acids. Trimming cost V 6 bases and J 7 bases, with 10 bases left between them. Germline values: CDR1 SNHLY, CDR2 FYNNEI. With random hexamers, about 0.5 to 1 ug RNA was reverse transcribed. In TCRdb, the immunoSEQ multiplex PCR reads were re-called with MiXCR into one record per CDR3 protein. This table has some 180,000 distinct CDR3 sequences, roughly 94% appearing once. The sample taken for sequencing was CD4+ T cells from PBMCs. This TCR was sampled from a human donor with Susac syndrome. This rearrangement joins TRBV2 to TRBJ2-1, with a possible D match to TRBD1 (5 bases). The chain's CDR3 is CASRPQGNEQFF. Written as DNA, the CDR3 is TGTGCCAGCAGACCCCAGGGAAATGAGCAGTTCTTC.